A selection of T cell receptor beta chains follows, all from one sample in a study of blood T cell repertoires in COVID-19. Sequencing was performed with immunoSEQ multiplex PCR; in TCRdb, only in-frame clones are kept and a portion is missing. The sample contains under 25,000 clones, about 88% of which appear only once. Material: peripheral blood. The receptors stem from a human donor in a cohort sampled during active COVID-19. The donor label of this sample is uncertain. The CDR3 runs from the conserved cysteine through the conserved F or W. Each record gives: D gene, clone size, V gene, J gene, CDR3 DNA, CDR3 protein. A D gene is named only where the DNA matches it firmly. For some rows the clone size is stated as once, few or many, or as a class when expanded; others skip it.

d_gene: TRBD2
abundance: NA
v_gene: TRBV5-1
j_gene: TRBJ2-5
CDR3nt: TGCGCCAGCAGCCCCGGGACTAGCGGAGAGACCCAGTACTTC
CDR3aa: CASSPGTSGETQYF

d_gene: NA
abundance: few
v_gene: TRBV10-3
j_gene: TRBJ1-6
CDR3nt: TGTGCCATCAGTGAGCCGGGTTCGGATTCACCCCTCCACTTT
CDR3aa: CAISEPGSDSPLHF

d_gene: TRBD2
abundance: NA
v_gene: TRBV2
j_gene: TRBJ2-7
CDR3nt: TGTGCCAGCAGTCTGGGGCGGACTAGCGGGAAAAGCTCCTACGAGCAGTACTTC
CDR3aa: CASSLGRTSGKSSYEQYF

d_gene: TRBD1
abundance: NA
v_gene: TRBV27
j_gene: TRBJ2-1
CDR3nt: TGTGCCAGCAGATCCCCGGGACAGGAGTCCTACAATGAGCAGTTCTTC
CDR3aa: CASRSPGQESYNEQFF

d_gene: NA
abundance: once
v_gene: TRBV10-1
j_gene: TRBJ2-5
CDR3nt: TGCGCCAGCAGTGAAGGAGGGCGGGAGACCCAGTACTTC
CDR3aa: CASSEGGRETQYF

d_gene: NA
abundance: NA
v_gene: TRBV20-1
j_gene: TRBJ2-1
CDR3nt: TGCAGTGCGTCACTAGCTTCCGAGCAGTTCTTC
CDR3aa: CSASLASEQFF

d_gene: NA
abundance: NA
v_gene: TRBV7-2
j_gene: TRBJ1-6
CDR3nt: TGTGCCGGCAGCTTAGAGCGCAGCCCTAATTCACCCCTCCACTTT
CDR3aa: CAGSLERSPNSPLHF

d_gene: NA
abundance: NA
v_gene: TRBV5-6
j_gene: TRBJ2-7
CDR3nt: TGTGCCACCCTCCGGAGGGGAAGCCCCTACGAGCAGTACTTC
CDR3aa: CATLRRGSPYEQYF

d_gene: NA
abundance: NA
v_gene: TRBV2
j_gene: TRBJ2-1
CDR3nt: TGTGCCAGCAGGGAGTACAATGAGCAGTTCTTC
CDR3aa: CASREYNEQFF

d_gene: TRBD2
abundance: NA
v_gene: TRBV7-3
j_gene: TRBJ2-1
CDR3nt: TGTGCCAGCAGCTTAGCGGGAGATGTCTTTAATGAGCAGTTCTTC
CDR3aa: CASSLAGDVFNEQFF

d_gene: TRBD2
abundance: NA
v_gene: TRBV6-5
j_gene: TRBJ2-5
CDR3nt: TGTGCCAGCAGTAGACTAGCGGGCACCCAAGAGACCCAGTACTTC
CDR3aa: CASSRLAGTQETQYF

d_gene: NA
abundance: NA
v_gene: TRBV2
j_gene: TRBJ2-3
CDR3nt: TGTGCCAGCAAGACATCCACAGATACGCAGTATTTT
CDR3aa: CASKTSTDTQYF

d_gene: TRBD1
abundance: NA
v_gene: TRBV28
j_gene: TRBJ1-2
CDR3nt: TGTGCCAGCAGTCCTCCCCACATAAGACAGGGCCCTAGTCGGGGATATGGCTACACCTTC
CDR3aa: CASSPPHIRQGPSRGYGYTF

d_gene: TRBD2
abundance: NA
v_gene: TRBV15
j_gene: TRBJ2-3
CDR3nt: TGTGCCACCAGCAGAGGCCTAGCGGTTGGGGTAGATACGCAGTATTTT
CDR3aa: CATSRGLAVGVDTQYF

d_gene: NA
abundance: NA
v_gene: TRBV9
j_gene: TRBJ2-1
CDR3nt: TGTGCCAGCAGCACTCTTGCCTACAATGAGCAGTTCTTC
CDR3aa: CASSTLAYNEQFF

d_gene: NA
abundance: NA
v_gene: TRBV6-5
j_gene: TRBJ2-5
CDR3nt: TGTGCCAGCACCCGGGTCGTCCAAGAGACCCAGTACTTC
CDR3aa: CASTRVVQETQYF

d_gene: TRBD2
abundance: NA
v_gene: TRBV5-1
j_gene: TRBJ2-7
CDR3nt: TGCGCCAGCAGCACCCGTGATAGCGGGACCCCTTACGAGCAGTACTTC
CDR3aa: CASSTRDSGTPYEQYF

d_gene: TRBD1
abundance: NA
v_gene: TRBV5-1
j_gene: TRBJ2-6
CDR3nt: TGCGCCAGCGGGACAGGGTCTGGGGCCAACGTCCTGACTTTC
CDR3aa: CASGTGSGANVLTF

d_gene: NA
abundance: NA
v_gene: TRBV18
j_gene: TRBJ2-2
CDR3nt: TGTGCCAGCTCACCGTTCGGGACTGACAACACCGGGGAGCTGTTTTTT
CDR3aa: CASSPFGTDNTGELFF

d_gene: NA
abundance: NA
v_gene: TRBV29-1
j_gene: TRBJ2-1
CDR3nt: TGCAGCGCGTATAGGGGCTACAATGAGCAGTTCTTC
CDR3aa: CSAYRGYNEQFF

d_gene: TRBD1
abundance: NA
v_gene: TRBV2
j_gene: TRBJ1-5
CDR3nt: TGTGCCAGCAGCGGGACAGGGGGCAATCAGCCCCAGCATTTT
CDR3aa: CASSGTGGNQPQHF

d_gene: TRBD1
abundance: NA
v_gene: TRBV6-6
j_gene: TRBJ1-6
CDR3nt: TGTGCCAGCAGTGGTGACCCACAGGGGATGACACCCCTCCACTTT
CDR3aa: CASSGDPQGMTPLHF

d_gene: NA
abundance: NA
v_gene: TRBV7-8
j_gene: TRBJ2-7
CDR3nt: TGTGCCAGCAGCTTAGCGGGTCCCCAGGGGGGCTACGAGCAGTACTTC
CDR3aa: CASSLAGPQGGYEQYF

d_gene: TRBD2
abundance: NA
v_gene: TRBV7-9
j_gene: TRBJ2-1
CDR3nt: TGTGCCAGCAGCTTAGCGGGGGCGGGAGGGTACAATGAGCAGTTCTTC
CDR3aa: CASSLAGAGGYNEQFF

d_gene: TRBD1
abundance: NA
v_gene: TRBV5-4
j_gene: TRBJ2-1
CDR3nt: TGTGCCAGCAGCTCGTATCCGGGACAGGTACTCAATGAGCAGTTCTTC
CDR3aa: CASSSYPGQVLNEQFF

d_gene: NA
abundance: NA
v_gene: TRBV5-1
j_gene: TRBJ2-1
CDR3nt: TGCGCCAGCAGCTTGGCCCTGGCGGGACGTTCCAATGAGCAGTTCTTC
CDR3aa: CASSLALAGRSNEQFF